These T cell receptor beta chains were read from a single sample in a study of OX40 agonist ivuxolimab in advanced cancers. Produced via immunoSEQ multiplex PCR; TCRdb's table is partial and in-frame only. The data contain 60,000 to 85,000 clones, 88% of them singletons. The starting material was CD4+ or CD8+ T cells sorted from blood, obtained in a trial of the OX40 agonist ivuxolimab. The receptors come from an adult with an advanced solid tumor such as melanoma, head and neck, liver or kidney cancer. The CDR3 runs from the conserved cysteine through the conserved F or W. D genes are given only for firm matches. Size tells how often a clone was seen (once, few, many) or the class of an expanded clone, and some rows leave it out.

D	V	J	size	DNA	CDR3
TRBD1	TRBV6-6	TRBJ1-2	.	TGTGCCAGCAGTACAGGGGACTATGGCTACACCTTC	CASSTGDYGYTF
TRBD1	TRBV2	TRBJ2-5	once	TGTGCCAGCAGTGAACTCATTACCCCACAGGGGGCTGGGGAGACCCAGTACTTC	CASSELITPQGAGETQYF
TRBD1	TRBV4-1	TRBJ2-1	.	TGCGCCAGCAGCCACCGGACAGGGGCTTCTCCCCCTCGACAATTTGAGCAGTTCTTC	CASSHRTGASPPRQFEQFF
TRBD1	TRBV5-6	TRBJ1-1	.	TGTGCCAGCAGCGTGGACAGGGGCTTTACTGAAGCTTTCTTT	CASSVDRGFTEAFF
.	TRBV11-3	TRBJ2-2	.	TGTGCCAGCAGCCCACAGGGAGAAACCGGGGAGCTGTTTTTT	CASSPQGETGELFF
.	TRBV9	TRBJ2-7	.	TGTGCCAGCAGCGTTGACCAGGGAGCCTACGAGCAGTACTTC	CASSVDQGAYEQYF
TRBD1	TRBV14	TRBJ2-5	.	TGTGCCAGCAGCCGATTGGGAGCCGACAGGGGCACCCAGTACTTC	CASSRLGADRGTQYF
.	TRBV5-1	TRBJ1-1	.	TGCGCCAGCAGCTTGTTAGGCGTGTGGGCCACTGAAGCTTTCTTT	CASSLLGVWATEAFF
TRBD2	TRBV18	TRBJ2-7	.	TGTGCCAGCTCACCCCGGACTAGCGGGCCACACTACGAGCAGTACTTC	CASSPRTSGPHYEQYF
.	TRBV18	TRBJ1-2	.	TGTGCCAGCTCACCACAGGACGGGGGAGCGGCTGGCTACACCTTC	CASSPQDGGAAGYTF
.	TRBV2	TRBJ1-1	.	TGTGCCAGCCACCGGGTGGGCACCACTGAAGCTTTCTTT	CASHRVGTTEAFF
.	TRBV5-4	TRBJ2-5	.	TGTGCCAGCAGCTTTAATAGGGGGGGCCAAGAGACCCAGTACTTC	CASSFNRGGQETQYF
TRBD1	TRBV6-1	TRBJ2-2	.	TGTGCCAGCAGTGCCCGAGGGGACAGGGGGCGGGCCGGGGAGCTGTTTTTT	CASSARGDRGRAGELFF
.	TRBV27	TRBJ2-3	.	TGTGCCAGCAGTTCCGGGACTAGCACAGATACGCAGTATTTT	CASSSGTSTDTQYF
.	TRBV28	TRBJ2-5	.	TGTGCCAGCAACGGGGGAGAGAGGACAGAGACCCAGTACTTC	CASNGGERTETQYF
.	TRBV5-1	TRBJ2-7	.	TGCGCCAGCAGCTTTTACTTGGCGTCGACTTCCTACGAGCAGTACTTC	CASSFYLASTSYEQYF
TRBD1	TRBV6-5	TRBJ1-1	.	TGTGCCAGCAGTGTCGACAGGGGGAACACTGAAGCTTTCTTT	CASSVDRGNTEAFF
.	TRBV28	TRBJ2-3	.	TGTGCCAGCAGGGAGACAGGCGGTAGAACAGATACGCAGTATTTT	CASRETGGRTDTQYF
.	TRBV19	TRBJ2-3	.	TGTGCCAGTAGTTCGCAGATACAGGGTAGCAGCTTCAATACGCAGTATTTT	CASSSQIQGSSFNTQYF
.	TRBV7-2	TRBJ2-7	.	TGTGCCAGCAGCTTAGGGACTCGACAGACCTACGAGCAGTACTTC	CASSLGTRQTYEQYF
.	TRBV9	TRBJ2-3	.	TGTGCCAGCAGCGTAGCTGGTAGATCGTACGGCACAGATACGCAGTATTTT	CASSVAGRSYGTDTQYF
.	TRBV21-1	TRBJ2-2	.	TGTGCCAGCAGCAAAAAAGAAGACGGGACAGGAAATACCGGGGAGCTGTTTTTT	CASSKKEDGTGNTGELFF
.	TRBV28	TRBJ2-2	.	TGTGCCAGCAGTTTTAGACGGAATGAGCTGTTTTTT	CASSFRRNELFF
.	TRBV7-9	TRBJ2-1	.	TGTGCCAGCAGCTTTGGACAGAACTACAATGAGCAGTTCTTC	CASSFGQNYNEQFF
.	TRBV11-2	TRBJ1-2	.	TGTGCCAGCAGCTTAAGGAGTAACTATGGCTACACCTTC	CASSLRSNYGYTF
TRBD1	TRBV7-3	TRBJ2-2	.	TGTGCCAGCAGCCTACAGGGGGCGTACAACACCGGGGAGCTGTTTTTT	CASSLQGAYNTGELFF
TRBD2	TRBV7-9	TRBJ2-1	.	TGTGCCAGCAGCTCGCACCTGGGGAGGGCCTCCTACAATGAGCAGTTCTTC	CASSSHLGRASYNEQFF
.	TRBV28	TRBJ2-3	.	TGTGCCAGCAATACTCGGGGCGGGGCGGGCACAGATACGCAGTATTTT	CASNTRGGAGTDTQYF